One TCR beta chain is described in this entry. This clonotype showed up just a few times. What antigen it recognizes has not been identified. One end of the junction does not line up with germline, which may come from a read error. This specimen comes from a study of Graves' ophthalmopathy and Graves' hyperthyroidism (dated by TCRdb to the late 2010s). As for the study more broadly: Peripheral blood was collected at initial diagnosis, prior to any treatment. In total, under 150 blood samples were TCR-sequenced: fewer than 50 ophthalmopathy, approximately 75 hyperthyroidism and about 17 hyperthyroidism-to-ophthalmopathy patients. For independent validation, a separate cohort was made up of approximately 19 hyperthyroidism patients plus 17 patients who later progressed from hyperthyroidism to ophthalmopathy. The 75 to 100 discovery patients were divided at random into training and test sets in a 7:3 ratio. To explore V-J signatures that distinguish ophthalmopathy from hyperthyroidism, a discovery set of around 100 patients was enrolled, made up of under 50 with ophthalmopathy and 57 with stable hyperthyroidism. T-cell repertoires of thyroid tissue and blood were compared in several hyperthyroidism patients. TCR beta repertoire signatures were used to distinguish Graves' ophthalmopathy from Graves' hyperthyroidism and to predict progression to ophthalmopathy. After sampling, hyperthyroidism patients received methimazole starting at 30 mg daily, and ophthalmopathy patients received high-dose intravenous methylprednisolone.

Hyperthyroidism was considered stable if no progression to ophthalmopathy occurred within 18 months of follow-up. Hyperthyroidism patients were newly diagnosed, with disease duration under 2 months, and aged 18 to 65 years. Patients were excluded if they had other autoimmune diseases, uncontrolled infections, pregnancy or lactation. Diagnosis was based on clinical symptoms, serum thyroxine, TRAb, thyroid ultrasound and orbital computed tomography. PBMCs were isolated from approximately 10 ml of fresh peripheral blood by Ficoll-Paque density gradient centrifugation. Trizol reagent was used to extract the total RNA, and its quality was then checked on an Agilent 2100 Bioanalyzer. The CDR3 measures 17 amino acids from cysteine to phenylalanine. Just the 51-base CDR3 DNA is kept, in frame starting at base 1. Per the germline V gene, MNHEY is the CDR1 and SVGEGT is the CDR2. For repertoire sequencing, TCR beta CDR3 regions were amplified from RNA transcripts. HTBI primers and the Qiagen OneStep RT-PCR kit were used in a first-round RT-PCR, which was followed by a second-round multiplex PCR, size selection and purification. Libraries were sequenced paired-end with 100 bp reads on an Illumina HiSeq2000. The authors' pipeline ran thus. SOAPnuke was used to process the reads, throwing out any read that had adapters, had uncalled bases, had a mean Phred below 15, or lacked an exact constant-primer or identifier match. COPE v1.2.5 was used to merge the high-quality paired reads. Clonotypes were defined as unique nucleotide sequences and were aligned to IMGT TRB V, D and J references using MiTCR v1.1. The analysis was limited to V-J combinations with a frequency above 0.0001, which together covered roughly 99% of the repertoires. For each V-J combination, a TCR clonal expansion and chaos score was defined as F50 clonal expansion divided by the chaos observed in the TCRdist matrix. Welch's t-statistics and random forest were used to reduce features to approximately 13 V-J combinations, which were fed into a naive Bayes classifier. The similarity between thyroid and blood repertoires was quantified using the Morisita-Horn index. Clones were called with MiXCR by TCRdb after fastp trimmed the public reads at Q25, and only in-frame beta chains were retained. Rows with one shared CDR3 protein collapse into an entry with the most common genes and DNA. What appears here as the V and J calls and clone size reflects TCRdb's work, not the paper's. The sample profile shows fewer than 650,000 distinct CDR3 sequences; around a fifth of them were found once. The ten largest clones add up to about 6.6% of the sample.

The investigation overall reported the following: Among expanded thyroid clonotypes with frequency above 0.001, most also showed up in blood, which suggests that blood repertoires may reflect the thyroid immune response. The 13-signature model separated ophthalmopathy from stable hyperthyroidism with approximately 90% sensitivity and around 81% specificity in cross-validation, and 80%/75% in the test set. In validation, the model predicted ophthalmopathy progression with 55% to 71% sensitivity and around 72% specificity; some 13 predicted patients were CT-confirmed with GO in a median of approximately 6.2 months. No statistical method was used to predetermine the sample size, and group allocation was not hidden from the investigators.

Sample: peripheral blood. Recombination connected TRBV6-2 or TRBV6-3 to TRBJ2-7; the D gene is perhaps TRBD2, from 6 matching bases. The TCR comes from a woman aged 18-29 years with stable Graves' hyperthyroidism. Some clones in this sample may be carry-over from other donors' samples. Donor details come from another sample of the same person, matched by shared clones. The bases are TGTGCCAGCAGTTACGCCTCCAGGAGGGGTTTCTCCTACGAGCGGTACTTC. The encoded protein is CASSYASRRGFSYERYF.